This TCR beta chain was sequenced in a study of T cell repertoires in cytomegalovirus infection (dated by TCRdb to the late 2010s). Describing the broader study: Alongside well-studied HLA-B-restricted epitopes, the peptide stimulations were aimed at recently identified HLA-C-restricted CMV epitopes, whose presentation resists viral immunomodulation. Donor HLA type was relevant to the analysis, as public TCR beta signatures indicated carriage of CMV infection together with the matching HLA type. Findings and caveats that apply to the study as a whole: In the ex vivo response, HLA-C-restricted CMV-specific TCR beta clonotypes were dominant, and in two of eight donors the single most frequent clonotype came from this HLA-C-restricted group. Carriers of CMV infection plus the relevant HLA type were discriminated by the cumulative frequency of public TCR beta family members in the study cohort and in an independent approximately 360-donor cohort.

The treatment or condition label here, explained by the study, means: in vitro stimulation with specific CMV peptide epitopes to enrich CMV-specific T cells. The cysteine opens and the phenylalanine closes a CDR3 of 15 amino acids. The DNA shown is the 45-base CDR3, in frame from base 1. Trimming removed 2 bases from V and 5 bases from J; the gene matches leave 8 bases unexplained. CDR1 and CDR2, per the germline V gene, are MNHNS and SASEGT. Notes on this clonotype: The clone's antigen remains unknown. Base qualities were left out, and no much larger clone turns up one base away.

The listed sequencing device is Illumina HiSeq 1500. The raw public reads went through TCRdb reprocessing: fastp at Q25, MiXCR clone calling, in-frame beta chains kept. Rows are combined by CDR3 protein, so each entry shows the most common genes and DNA. This sample has roughly 990,000 distinct CDR3 sequences in its table, and around a third of those were observed once. The ten largest account for more than 13% of the sample. The sample here was cultured CD8+ T cells from PBMCs, taken from culture after CMV antigen stimulation. The sequence joins TRBV6-1 to TRBJ2-5; 7 central nucleotides agree with TRBD1. The sequence came from a human donor in good health (CMV status not recorded). Some clones in this sample may be carry-over from other donors' samples. The CDR3 sequence is CASSEWDSDKETQYF. The nucleotide sequence reads TGTGCCAGCAGTGAATGGGACAGTGACAAGGAGACCCAGTACTTC.